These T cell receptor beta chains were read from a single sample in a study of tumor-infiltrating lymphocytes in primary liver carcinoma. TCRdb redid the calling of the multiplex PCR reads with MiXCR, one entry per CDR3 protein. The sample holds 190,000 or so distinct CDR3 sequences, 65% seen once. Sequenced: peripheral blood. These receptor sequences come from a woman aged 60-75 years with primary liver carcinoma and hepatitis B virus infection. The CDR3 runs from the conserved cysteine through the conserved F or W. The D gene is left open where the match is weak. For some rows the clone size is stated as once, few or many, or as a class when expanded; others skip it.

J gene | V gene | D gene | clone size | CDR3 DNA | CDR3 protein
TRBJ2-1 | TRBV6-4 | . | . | TGTGCCAGCAGTCTGAACATGCGGACTGGGGAGAACAATGAGCAGTTCTTC | CASSLNMRTGENNEQFF
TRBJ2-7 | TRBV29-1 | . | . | TGTAGTGTAAAGCTGGGAAGCGGGCAGTACTTC | CSVKLGSGQYF
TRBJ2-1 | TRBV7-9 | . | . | TGTGCCAGCAGCTGGAAATTATACAATGAGCAGTTCTTC | CASSWKLYNEQFF
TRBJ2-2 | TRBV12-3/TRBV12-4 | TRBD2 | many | TGTGCCAGCAGCAAGGGACTAGTCGGCACCGGGGAGCTGTTTTTT | CASSKGLVGTGELFF
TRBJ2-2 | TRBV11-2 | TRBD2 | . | TGTGCCAGCAGAGCTAGCGGAATGAACACCGGGGAGCTACTTTTT | CASRASGMNTGELLF
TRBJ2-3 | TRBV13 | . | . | TGTGCCAGCAGCGTGAGGGGCTTTTTCTCCACAGATACGCAGTATTTT | CASSVRGFFSTDTQYF
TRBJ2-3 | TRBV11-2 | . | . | TGTACCAGCAGGACGGACCCAGCTATGCGCCTCGCGGGTACAGATACACAGTATTTT | CTSRTDPAMRLAGTDTQYF
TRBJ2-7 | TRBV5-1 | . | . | TGCGCCATCAGCTTGGAAAGGGCCGAGCAGTACTTC | CAISLERAEQYF
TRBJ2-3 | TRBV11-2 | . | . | TGTGTCAGCAGCTTAGATCCGGGGGAGACTAGCACAGATACGCAGTATTTT | CVSSLDPGETSTDTQYF
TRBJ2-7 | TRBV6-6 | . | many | TGTGCCAGCAGTTACACTAACGAGCAGTACTTC | CASSYTNEQYF
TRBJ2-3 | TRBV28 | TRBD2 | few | TGTGCCAGCAGTTCCCCAGCGGGAGGTGTGTATACGCAGTATTTT | CASSSPAGGVYTQYF
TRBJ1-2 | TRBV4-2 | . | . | TGTGCCAGCAGCCAAGACTTGGGGGCAGGTGGGCTTGACTACACCTTC | CASSQDLGAGGLDYTF
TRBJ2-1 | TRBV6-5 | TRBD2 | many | TGTGCCAGCAGTTCTCGGGCTAGCGGGAGGACTTGGGGCAATGAGCAGTTCTTC | CASSSRASGRTWGNEQFF
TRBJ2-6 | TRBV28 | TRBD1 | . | TGTGCCAGCAGAGTTACCAGGACAGGCTGGGCCAACGTCCTGACTTTC | CASRVTRTGWANVLTF
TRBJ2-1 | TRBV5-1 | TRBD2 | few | TGCGCCAACAGCTTGTCAGTAGCGGGAGGCAGGTCCGTCTACAATGAGCAGTTCTTC | CANSLSVAGGRSVYNEQFF
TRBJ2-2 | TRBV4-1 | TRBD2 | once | TGCGCCAGCAGCCAAGATGATAGCGGGGGATACACCGGGGAGCTGTTTTTT | CASSQDDSGGYTGELFF
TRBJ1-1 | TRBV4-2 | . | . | TGTGCCAGCAGCCAGGTGGGACTGATGAACACTGAAGCTTTCTTT | CASSQVGLMNTEAFF
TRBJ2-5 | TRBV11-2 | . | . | TGTGCCAGCGGTAGAGGGGGGGGGGCTGTAGAGACCCAGTACTTC | CASGRGGGAVETQYF
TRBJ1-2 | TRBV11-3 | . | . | TGTGCCAGCAACTTCCCGACAGGAGGCATTGGCTACACCTTC | CASNFPTGGIGYTF
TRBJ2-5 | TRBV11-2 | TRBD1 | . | TGTGCCAGCAGTTTAGCGGACAGGGGAGAGACCCAGTACTTC | CASSLADRGETQYF
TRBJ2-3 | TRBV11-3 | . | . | TGTGCCAGCAGCCCCGGGACCTTGAGAGGCGGCACAGATACGCAGTATTTT | CASSPGTLRGGTDTQYF
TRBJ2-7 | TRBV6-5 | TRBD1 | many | TGTGCCAGCAGTTTCGGGACAGGGCCCTACGAGCAGTACTTC | CASSFGTGPYEQYF
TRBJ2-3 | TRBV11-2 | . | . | TGTGCCAGCAGCTTAGATACGAGAGCAAGTACGCAGTATTTT | CASSLDTRASTQYF
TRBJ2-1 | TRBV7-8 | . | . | TGTGCCAGTGTTAAGGCAGACAATGAGCAGTTCTTC | CASVKADNEQFF
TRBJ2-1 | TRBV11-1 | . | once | TGTGCCAGCAGCGGGACTTGTGGCTACAATGGGCAGTTTTTC | CASSGTCGYNGQFF
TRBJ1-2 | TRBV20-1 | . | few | TGCAGTGCTAGATCCCGACAGAGTCCGGGGGACTATGGCTACACCTTC | CSARSRQSPGDYGYTF
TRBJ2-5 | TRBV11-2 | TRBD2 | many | TGTGCCAGCAGCTTAGAGCCTCGGGGAGCGGGAGTAAAAGAGACCCAGTACTTC | CASSLEPRGAGVKETQYF
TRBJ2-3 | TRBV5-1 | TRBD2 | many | TGCGCCAGCAGCTTACGGGAGGGCCCAGATACGCAGTATTTT | CASSLREGPDTQYF
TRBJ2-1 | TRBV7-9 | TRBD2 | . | TGTGCCAGCAGCTTAATGTCTAGCGGTCACAATGAGCAGTTCTTC | CASSLMSSGHNEQFF
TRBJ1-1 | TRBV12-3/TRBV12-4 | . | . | TGTGCCAGCAGTTTAGCGGGTGCGAACACTGAAGCTCTCTTT | CASSLAGANTEALF
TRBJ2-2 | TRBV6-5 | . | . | TGTTCCAGCAGAAAACAGCCCACCGGGGAGCCGTTTTTT | CSSRKQPTGEPFF
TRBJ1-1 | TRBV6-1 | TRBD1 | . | TGTGCCAGCAGTTGGGACAGGGGGAAAGGGATGAACACTGAAGCTTTCTTT | CASSWDRGKGMNTEAFF
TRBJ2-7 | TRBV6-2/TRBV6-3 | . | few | TGTGCCAGCAGTTACAGGGGGGGCTCCTACGAGCAGTACTTC | CASSYRGGSYEQYF